This T cell receptor (beta chain) was sequenced for a study of a mutant IDH1 vaccine in newly diagnosed glioma. On the study more broadly: The first vaccination came 4-6 weeks after radiotherapy alone, or with temozolomide cycles. Patients under treatment included about 60% males and around 38% females and had a mean age of 40.4 years. Patients had received radiotherapy, temozolomide, or both previously, most receiving both.

Measured with immunoSEQ multiplex PCR; TCRdb has only the in-frame clones, and not every one. The sample lists about 54,000 clones, approximately 80% seen once, with around 4.1% in the top ten. Time point indicated: week 35, safety follow-up. The vaccine gave 300 ug of a 20-mer mutant IDH1 peptide subcutaneously per dose. In regard to this clone: As yet, its antigen is unknown.

The CDR3 consists of 15 residues. V shed 3 bases, J shed 0 bases, and the junction held 3 bases outside the gene matches. Germline V gene lookup returns CDR1 SGHTA and CDR2 FQGTGA. Sequenced material: PBMCs, taken from a glioma patient whose treatment included an IDH1 peptide vaccine. The receptor comes from a woman aged 18-29 years with glioma. The chain is built from TRBV7-3 and TRBJ2-3; 7 bases map to TRBD2. The CDR3 here is CASSLVGGSTDTQYF. The CDR3 DNA reads TGTGCCAGCAGCTTGGTGGGAGGGAGCACAGATACGCAGTATTTT.